Following are 19 T cell receptor beta chains from one sample sequenced in a study of human T cells and chemical hapten exposure. TCRdb re-called the RACE reads through MiXCR, storing one row per CDR3 protein. Of approximately 400,000 distinct CDR3 sequences in the sample, roughly 5.3% were seen once. Time point here: pre-sensitization, week 0. Stated treatment: therapeutic diphenylcyclopropenone sensitization with weekly scalp DPC. The material was whole blood, obtained in connection with sensitization to the hapten diphenylcyclopropenone (DPC). The receptors here all came from a woman between 45 and 60 years old with alopecia areata. Some clones in this sample may be carry-over from other donors' samples.

Ten or more counts support this clonotype. The chain is built from TRBV28 and TRBJ2-7; D is ambiguous. This CDR3 contains 11 residues. Per the germline V gene, CDR1 is MDHEN and CDR2 is SYDVKM. The ends were cut back, 6 bases at V and 4 bases at J, with 7 bases in the middle. The CDR3 sequence: CASSPNYEQYF. CDR3 in DNA: TGTGCCAGCAGCCCAAATTACGAGCAGTACTTC.

This clonotype was detected ten times or more. The chain carries TRBV7-8 and TRBJ2-1; D is possibly TRBD2 (7 bases). The CDR3 has 14 amino acids. CDR1 is SGHVS and CDR2 is FQNEAQ in the germline V gene. The ends were cut back, 2 bases at V and 8 bases at J, with 13 bases in the middle. The CDR3 nucleotides are TGTGCCAGCAGCTTATCGGGGGGCGGTGATGAGCAGTTCTTC. Its translation: CASSLSGGGDEQFF.

Many counts were recorded for this clonotype. The CDR3 DNA follows: TGTGCCAGCAGCCTGGGACAGGGGAGCCACGAGCAGTACTTC. Its protein product is CASSLGQGSHEQYF. The gene calls are TRBV12-3 or TRBV12-4 and TRBJ2-7, with TRBD1 identical over 10 bases. The junction had 7 bases not matched to a gene; V was cut back by 6 bases and J by 5 bases. The CDR3 extends over 14 amino acids.

This clonotype was counted a few times. The J gene is TRBJ1-2, the V gene TRBV5-1; 12 bases map to TRBD1. Losses at the gene ends were 4 bases for V and 8 bases for J; bases not matched to a gene: 12. This CDR3 contains 16 residues. CDR1 and CDR2 (germline): SGHRS, YFSETQ. The CDR3 DNA is TGCGCCAGCAGCATTTTTCCGGGACAGGGGGCAGAGGGCTACACCTTC. It encodes CASSIFPGQGAEGYTF.

This clonotype was found many times. The V call is TRBV7-9, the J call TRBJ2-1; D unclear. Between the trimmed V and J ends, which lost 5 bases and 0 bases, there was a span of 14 bases. From germline, CDR1 is SEHNR and CDR2 FQNEAQ (reference sequence). The CDR3 has 16 residues. CDR3 DNA: TGTGCCAGCAGCCCGACCCCCGGTCCCTCCTACAATGAGCAGTTCTTC. Protein: CASSPTPGPSYNEQFF.

There are many counts of this clonotype. This chain links TRBV20-1 with TRBJ1-1; D is uncertain. Per germline, CDR1 DFQATT and CDR2 SNEGSKA (reference sequence). With 1 base removed from V and 8 bases from J, the gap between germline ends came to 8 bases. This CDR3 is 11 amino acids long. CDR3 protein: CSARGPGEAFF. CDR3 coding DNA: TGCAGTGCTAGAGGTCCAGGAGAAGCTTTCTTT.

This clonotype was seen repeatedly, ten times or more. This rearrangement joins TRBV6-1 to TRBJ1-1; D not certain. Germline V gene sequence: CDR1 MNHNS, CDR2 SASEGT. The CDR3 has 14 amino acids. The V end was cut by 4 bases, the J end by 0 bases, with 9 bases between. The CDR3, as DNA: TGTGCCAGCAGTGCCGCAGGCTTGAACACTGAAGCTTTCTTT. It yields the protein CASSAAGLNTEAFF.

The chain carries TRBV12-3 or TRBV12-4 and TRBJ2-7, with TRBD1 as a possible D gene (5 bases). This CDR3 is 14 amino acids long. The V gene lost 2 bases and the J gene lost 3 bases, with 11 bases spanning the gap. CDR3 sequence reads: CASSLLIGVYEQYF. The CDR3 coding sequence is TGTGCCAGCAGTTTATTGATAGGGGTCTACGAGCAGTACTTC.

This clonotype was observed a few times. The chain links TRBV10-3 to TRBJ1-5; D may be TRBD1 (6 bases). This CDR3 comprises 13 residues. The germline V and J ends were trimmed by 11 bases and 4 bases, with 15 bases remaining between them. Germline V lookup: CDR1 ENHRY, CDR2 SYGVKD. The DNA for the CDR3 is TGTGCCCCTCAGAGGCAGGGGAATCAGCCCCAGCATTTT. Translated, it gives CAPQRQGNQPQHF.

As concerns this clonotype: It is likely a read error, because the conserved phenylalanine at the end of the CDR3 is missing. This sequence joins TRBV6-5 and TRBJ1-2, with TRBD1 as a possible D gene (5 bases). The CDR3 contains 12 residues. V lost 4 bases, J lost 4 bases, and 7 bases lay in between. Germline V gene data show CDR1 as MNHEY and CDR2 as SVGAGI. The CDR3, as DNA: TGTGCCAGCAGTTCCACAGGCTATGGCTACACCTAC. Amino acid sequence: CASSSTGYGYTY.

Many counts were recorded for this clonotype. The chain combines TRBV6-5 with TRBJ2-3; perhaps TRBD2 as D (5 bases). V was pared by 2 bases and J by 6 bases, with 18 bases between. The CDR3 totals 16 residues. Looked up from germline, CDR1 is MNHEY and CDR2 is SVGAGI. The CDR3 region is CASSYSPALRADTQYF. CDR3 bases: TGTGCCAGCAGTTACAGTCCAGCCCTGAGGGCGGATACGCAGTATTTT.

The chain couples TRBV28 to TRBJ1-1; D unclear. Germline CDR1 reads MDHEN; CDR2 reads SYDVKM. Trimming removed 5 bases at V and 0 bases at J, with 13 bases between. The CDR3 contains 15 residues. CDR3 in DNA: TGTGCCAGCAGTCCCCCGACGGCCATGAACACTGAAGCTTTCTTT. Translating it yields CASSPPTAMNTEAFF.

This clonotype has more than one count but fewer than ten. The chain is built from TRBV6-5 and TRBJ2-2, with 12 bases identical to TRBD2. The V segment lost 5 bases and the J segment 7 bases; nucleotides outside the gene matches: 8. The CDR3 totals 16 residues. Germline CDR1 MNHEY, CDR2 SVGAGI. CDR3 nucleotides: TGTGCCAGCAGTCACCGGACTAGCGGGGCAAGCGGGGAGCTGTTTTTT. Its translation: CASSHRTSGASGELFF.

This clonotype has a count of ten or more. The chain combines TRBV20-1 with TRBJ2-1; D is uncertain. Trimming took 5 bases from V and 7 from J, leaving 6 bases between them. The CDR3 is 10 amino acids. The germline V gene has CDR1 DFQATT and CDR2 SNEGSKA (reference sequence). The CDR3, as DNA: TGCAGTGCTTGGCGGAATGAGCAGTTCTTC. As protein: CSAWRNEQFF.

In its sample, this clonotype was seen many times. The chain employs TRBV6-1 and TRBJ1-6; TRBD1 is a possible D gene (5 bases). V was cut by 5 bases and J by 8 bases, with 19 bases left in between. The CDR3 has 16 amino acids. Germline V CDR1 and CDR2: MNHNS, SASEGT. This CDR3 reads CASSLPFQGLYSPLHF. CDR3 DNA: TGTGCCAGCAGTCTACCGTTCCAGGGACTTTATTCACCCCTCCACTTT.

This clonotype was seen a handful of times. The CDR3 DNA reads as TGTGCTTATAGGCAGGGCGCCACCGGGGAGCTGTTTTTT. It specifies CAYRQGATGELFF. V gene TRBV28 combines with J gene TRBJ2-2; the D gene is possibly TRBD1 (5 bases). The CDR3 extends over 13 amino acids. Germline V gene sequence: CDR1 MDHEN, CDR2 SYDVKM.

This clonotype was seen a few times. The chain uses TRBV28 and TRBJ2-5; the D gene is possibly TRBD1 (6 bases). Germline-derived CDR1 and CDR2 are MDHEN and SYDVKM. V gave up 2 bases and J gave up 1 base, with 11 bases separating them. There are 15 residues in the CDR3. CDR3: CASSLLGQIQETQYF. As DNA, the CDR3 is TGTGCCAGCAGTTTACTCGGACAGATCCAAGAGACCCAGTACTTC.

This sequence joins TRBV6-1 and TRBJ2-3; 8 positions agree with TRBD2. Germline CDR1 reads MNHNS; CDR2 reads SASEGT. The V and J ends lost 1 base and 5 bases, in that order; junction bases with no gene match: 11. The CDR3 runs 17 residues. The CDR3, as DNA: TGTGCCAGCAGTGAAGGGGCAGGACTAGCAACGGGAGATACGCAGTATTTT. Protein product: CASSEGAGLATGDTQYF.

This sequence joins TRBV6-2 or TRBV6-3 and TRBJ2-3; D not certain. V dropped 5 bases and J dropped 0 bases, with 9 bases sitting between them. The CDR3 has 14 amino acids. Per the germline V gene, CDR1 is MNHEY and CDR2 is SVGEGT. CDR3 protein: CASSTPDSTDTQYF. For the CDR3, the DNA is TGTGCCAGCAGTACCCCTGACAGCACAGATACGCAGTATTTT.